This T cell receptor beta chain emerged from a study of cytomegalovirus exposure and HLA in healthy donors. This clone was counted only a few times. The V gene end was trimmed by 5 bases and the J gene end by 8 bases; junction bases not matched to a gene: 4. The CDR3 contains 12 residues. CDR1 and CDR2 (germline): MNHNY, SVGAGI (reference sequence). Primers included in the PCR were 60 Vbeta and 13 Jbeta primers. Sequenced by immunoSEQ multiplex PCR; TCRdb stores in-frame clones only, minus some. The table lists some 110,000 clones, over 9.5% of them singletons, with less than 6% in the top ten. This receptor was obtained from a man aged 35-49 years in good health and CMV-seropositive. The sequenced sample consisted of PBMCs. The V and J genes are TRBV6-6 and TRBJ1-1; 8 bases fit TRBD1. CDR3 DNA sequence: TGTGCCAGCAGTCCCCGGACAGGGGAAGCTTTCTTT. This codes for CASSPRTGEAFF.